This record covers a single TCR beta chain. The CDR3 is made up of 16 amino acids. With 2 bases clipped from V and 8 bases from J, the junction kept 13 bases outside the gene matches. CDR1 MNHNS and CDR2 SASEGT come from the germline V gene. Per the original data handling: Reference gene primer amplification gave estimated nucleated cell counts. Assay: immunoSEQ multiplex PCR; the TCRdb copy retains only in-frame clones and omits some. The D gene and trimming were derived from the DNA, and the V and J assignments and clone size from that table. The repertoire holds about 86,000 clones, 85% seen once, with around 3% in the top ten. The sample originates from a study of blood T cell repertoires in COVID-19.

V usage is TRBV6-1 and J usage is TRBJ1-2, with 8 bases matching TRBD1. Material: peripheral blood. This TCR derives from a man over 45 with acute or convalescent COVID-19. The CDR3: CASSEQGAGFRAGYTF. CDR3 DNA sequence: TGTGCCAGCAGTGAACAGGGGGCAGGGTTCAGGGCCGGCTACACCTTC.